A selection of T cell receptor beta chains follows, all from one sample in a study of blood T cell repertoires in COVID-19. Here immunoSEQ multiplex PCR was the method, and the copy in TCRdb shows in-frame clones only, minus some. The sample consists of 300,000 to 400,000 clones, approximately 91% of them appearing once. Sequences were obtained from peripheral blood. Receptor source: a woman in her 70s with COVID-19, enrolled during active disease. CDR3s include the opening cysteine and the closing phenylalanine or tryptophan. A D gene is named only where the DNA matches it firmly. The size entry is marked missing in some rows and otherwise reads once, few, many or a size class.

CASSPLLDGELFF	TGTGCCAGCAGCCCCCTACTAGACGGGGAGCTGTTTTTT	NA	NA	TRBJ2-2	TRBV5-4
CASSFRGMGNTIYF	TGTGCCAGCAGCTTCAGGGGTATGGGAAACACCATATATTTT	NA	NA	TRBJ1-3	TRBV5-4
CASSYGNDRNTEAFF	TGTGCCAGCAGTTACGGTAATGACAGGAACACTGAAGCTTTCTTT	NA	few	TRBJ1-1	TRBV6-5
CATRRKVRDTYSPLHF	TGTGCCACCAGAAGAAAAGTCCGGGACACCTATTCACCCCTCCACTTT	NA	once	TRBJ1-6	TRBV24-1
CASSPMSGQGAGGYTF	TGTGCCAGCAGCCCCATGTCGGGACAGGGGGCTGGTGGCTACACCTTC	TRBD1	NA	TRBJ1-2	TRBV7-2
CASRVGQASGNTIYF	TGTGCCAGCAGAGTCGGACAGGCCTCTGGAAACACCATATATTTT	TRBD1	NA	TRBJ1-3	TRBV2
CASSSGTSLFYEQYF	TGTGCCAGCAGTTCGGGGACATCGCTCTTCTACGAGCAGTACTTC	NA	NA	TRBJ2-7	TRBV27
CAWKQGLFGTYEQYF	TGTGCCTGGAAACAGGGCCTTTTTGGGACCTACGAGCAGTACTTC	NA	NA	TRBJ2-7	TRBV30
CASSAAFILGDGYTF	TGTGCCAGCAGCGCCGCGTTTATTCTCGGGGATGGCTACACCTTC	NA	NA	TRBJ1-2	TRBV2
CASTLQGADYGYTF	TGTGCCAGTACCCTCCAGGGGGCAGACTATGGCTACACCTTC	TRBD1	once	TRBJ1-2	TRBV2
CASSLGGSLNTEAFF	TGTGCCAGCAGCTTGGGCGGGTCTCTGAACACTGAAGCTTTCTTT	NA	NA	TRBJ1-1	TRBV5-4
CANYQRGRDNEQFF	TGCGCCAACTATCAGCGGGGACGAGACAATGAGCAGTTCTTC	TRBD2	NA	TRBJ2-1	TRBV10-1
CASSLGARGATYEQYF	TGTGCCAGCAGCTTAGGAGCCAGGGGCGCAACCTACGAGCAGTACTTC	NA	NA	TRBJ2-7	TRBV7-2
CASSPGQGLGYGYTF	TGCGCCAGCAGCCCCGGACAGGGGTTGGGGTATGGCTACACCTTC	TRBD1	NA	TRBJ1-2	TRBV5-1
CASSRLGGTGELFF	TGTGCCAGCAGTCGCTTAGGAGGTACCGGGGAGCTGTTTTTT	NA	NA	TRBJ2-2	TRBV27
CASSPGGSTDTQYF	TGTGCCAGCAGCCCGGGGGGGTCCACAGATACGCAGTATTTT	TRBD2	once	TRBJ2-3	TRBV7-3
CASSAWTGEYEQYF	TGTGCCAGTAGTGCATGGACAGGGGAATACGAGCAGTACTTC	TRBD1	NA	TRBJ2-7	TRBV19
CASSRTRDSIPYEQYF	TGTGCCAGCAGCCGAACCCGGGACAGTATCCCCTACGAGCAGTACTTC	TRBD1	NA	TRBJ2-7	TRBV11-2
CASSYSTGTGYTF	TGTGCCAGCAGTTACTCGACGGGAACTGGCTACACCTTC	NA	NA	TRBJ1-2	TRBV6-5
CASSGREGYEQYF	TGTGCCAGCAGCGGCAGGGAGGGCTACGAGCAGTACTTC	TRBD2	NA	TRBJ2-7	TRBV9
CASSLVQGENYGYTF	TGTGCCAGCAGCTTAGTCCAGGGCGAGAACTATGGCTACACCTTC	NA	NA	TRBJ1-2	TRBV7-2
CAWGLSGGQRETQYF	TGTGCCTGGGGTCTTAGCGGGGGGCAGAGAGAGACCCAGTACTTC	TRBD2	NA	TRBJ2-5	TRBV30
CASTPSGAYEQYF	TGTGCCAGCACCCCCTCCGGGGCCTACGAGCAGTACTTC	NA	NA	TRBJ2-7	TRBV7-9
CASSEPGGADTQYF	TGTGCCAGCAGTGAACCGGGGGGTGCAGATACGCAGTATTTT	TRBD2	NA	TRBJ2-3	TRBV2